What follows is one T cell receptor beta chain and its context. This sample was included in a study of T-cell reconstitution after alpha-beta-depleted transplantation in children. Unique molecular identifiers were used in preparing the TCRbeta library. Each CDR3 protein is one row after TCRdb ran MiXCR on the PCR reads. The table has just over 350,000 distinct CDR3 sequences, 10% to 15% seen once. This CDR3 contains 14 residues. The V and J ends lost 8 bases and 2 bases, in that order; junction bases with no gene match: 7. Germline loops: CDR1 MDHEN, CDR2 SYDVKM. The chain joins TRBV28 to TRBJ2-7; 9 nucleotides agree with TRBD1. This clonotype was obtained from a human donor who donated a stem cell graft to a child with Fanconi anemia. Material: PBMCs, obtained from the stem cell graft. The CDR3 protein is CASHGTGRTYEQYV. The CDR3 DNA follows: TGTGCCAGCCACGGGACAGGGAGGACCTACGAGCAGTACGTC.